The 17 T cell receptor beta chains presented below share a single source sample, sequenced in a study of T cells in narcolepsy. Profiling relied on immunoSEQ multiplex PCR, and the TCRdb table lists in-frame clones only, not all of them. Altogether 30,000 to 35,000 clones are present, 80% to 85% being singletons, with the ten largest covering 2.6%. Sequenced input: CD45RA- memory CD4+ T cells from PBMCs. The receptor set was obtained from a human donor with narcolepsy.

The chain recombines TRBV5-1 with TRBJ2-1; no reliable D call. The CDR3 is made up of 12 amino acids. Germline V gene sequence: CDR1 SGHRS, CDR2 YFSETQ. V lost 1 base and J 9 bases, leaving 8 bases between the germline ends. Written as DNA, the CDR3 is TGCGCCAGCAGCTTGTTCGATGGTGAGCAGTTCTTC. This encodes CASSLFDGEQFF. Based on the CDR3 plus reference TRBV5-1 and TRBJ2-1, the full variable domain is KAGVTQTPRYLIKTRGQQVTLSCSPISGHRSVSWYQQTPGQGLQFLFEYFSETQRNKGNFPGRFSGRQFSNSRSEMNVSTLELGDSALYLCASSLFDGEQFFGPGTRLTVL.

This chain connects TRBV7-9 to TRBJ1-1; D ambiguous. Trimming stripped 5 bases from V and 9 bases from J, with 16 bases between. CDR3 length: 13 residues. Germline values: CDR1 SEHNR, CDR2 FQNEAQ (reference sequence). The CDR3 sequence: CASSGGGHQKAFF. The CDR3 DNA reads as TGTGCCAGCAGCGGCGGCGGGCACCAAAAAGCTTTCTTT.

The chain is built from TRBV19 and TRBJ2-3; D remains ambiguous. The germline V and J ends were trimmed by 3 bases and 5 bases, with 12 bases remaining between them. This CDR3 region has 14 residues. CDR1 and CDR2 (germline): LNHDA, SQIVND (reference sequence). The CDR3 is CASSIGSAEDTQYF. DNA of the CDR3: TGTGCCAGTAGTATTGGTTCGGCAGAAGATACGCAGTATTTT.

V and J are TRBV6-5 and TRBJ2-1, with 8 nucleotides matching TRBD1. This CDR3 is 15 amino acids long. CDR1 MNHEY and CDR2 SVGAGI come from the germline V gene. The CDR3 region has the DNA TGTGCTACTCAGAGTCCCACAGGGGGCTACAATGAGCAGTTCTTC. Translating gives CATQSPTGGYNEQFF.

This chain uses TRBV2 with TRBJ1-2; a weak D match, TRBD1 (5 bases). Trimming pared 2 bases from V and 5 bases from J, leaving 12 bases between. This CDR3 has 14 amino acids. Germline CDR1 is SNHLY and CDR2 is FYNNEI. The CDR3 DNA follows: TGTGCCAGCAGTGAATTGGTGGGGCCTTATGGCTACACCTTC. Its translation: CASSELVGPYGYTF.

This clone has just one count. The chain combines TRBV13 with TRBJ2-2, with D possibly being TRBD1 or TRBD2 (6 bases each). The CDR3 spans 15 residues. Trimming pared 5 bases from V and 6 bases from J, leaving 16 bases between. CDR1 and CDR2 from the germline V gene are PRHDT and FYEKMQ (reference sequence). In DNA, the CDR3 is TGTGCCAGCAGCCCCCCGGGGGCAGGGGCCGGGGAGCTGTTTTTT. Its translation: CASSPPGAGAGELFF.

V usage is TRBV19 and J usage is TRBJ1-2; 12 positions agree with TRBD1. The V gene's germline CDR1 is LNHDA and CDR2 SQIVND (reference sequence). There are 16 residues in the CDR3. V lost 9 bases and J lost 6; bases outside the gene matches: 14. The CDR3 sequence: CASKARDRGRGDGYTF. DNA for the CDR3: TGTGCCAGCAAGGCCCGGGACAGGGGGCGCGGGGATGGCTACACCTTC.

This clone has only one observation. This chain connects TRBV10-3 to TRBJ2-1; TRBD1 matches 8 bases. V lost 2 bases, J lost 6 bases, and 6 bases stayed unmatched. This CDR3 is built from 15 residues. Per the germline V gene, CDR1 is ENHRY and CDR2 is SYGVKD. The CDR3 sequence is CAISENPGGRNEQFF. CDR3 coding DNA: TGTGCCATCAGTGAGAACCCAGGGGGCCGCAATGAGCAGTTCTTC.

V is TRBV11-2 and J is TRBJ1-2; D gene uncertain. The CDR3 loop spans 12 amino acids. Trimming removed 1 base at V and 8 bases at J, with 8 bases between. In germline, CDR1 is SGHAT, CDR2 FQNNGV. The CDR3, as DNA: TGTGCCAGCAGCTTAGGGAGCGTAGGCTACACCTTC. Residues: CASSLGSVGYTF.

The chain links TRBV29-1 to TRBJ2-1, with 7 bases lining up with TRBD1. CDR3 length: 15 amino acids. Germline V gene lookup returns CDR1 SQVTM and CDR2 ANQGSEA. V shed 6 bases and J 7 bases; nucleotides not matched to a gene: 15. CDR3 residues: CSVPGGASLLNEQFF. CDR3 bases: TGCAGCGTCCCAGGGGGAGCCTCCCTTCTAAATGAGCAGTTCTTC.

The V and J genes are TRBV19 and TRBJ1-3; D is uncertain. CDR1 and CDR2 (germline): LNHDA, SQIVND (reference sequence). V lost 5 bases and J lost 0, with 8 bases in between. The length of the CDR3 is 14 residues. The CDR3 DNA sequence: TGTGCCAGTAGTCTAGGGAGCTCTGGAAACACCATATATTTT. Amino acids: CASSLGSSGNTIYF. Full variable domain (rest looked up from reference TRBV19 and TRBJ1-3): DGGITQSPKYLFRKEGQNVTLSCEQNLNHDAMYWYRQDPGQGLRLIYYSQIVNDFQKGDIAEGYSVSREKKESFPLTVTSAQKNPTAFYLCASSLGSSGNTIYFGEGSWLTVV.

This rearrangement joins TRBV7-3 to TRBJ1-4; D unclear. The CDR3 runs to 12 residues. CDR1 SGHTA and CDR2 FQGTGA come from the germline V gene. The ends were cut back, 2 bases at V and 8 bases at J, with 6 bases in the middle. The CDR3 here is CASSLAYEKLFF. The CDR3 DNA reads TGTGCCAGCAGCTTAGCATACGAAAAACTGTTTTTT.

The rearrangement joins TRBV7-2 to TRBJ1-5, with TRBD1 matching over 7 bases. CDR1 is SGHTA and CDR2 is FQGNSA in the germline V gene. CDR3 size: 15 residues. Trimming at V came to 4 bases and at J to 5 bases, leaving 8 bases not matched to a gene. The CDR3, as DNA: TGTGCCAGCAGCTCAGCCATAGGGGGCGATCAGCCCCAGCATTTT. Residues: CASSSAIGGDQPQHF.

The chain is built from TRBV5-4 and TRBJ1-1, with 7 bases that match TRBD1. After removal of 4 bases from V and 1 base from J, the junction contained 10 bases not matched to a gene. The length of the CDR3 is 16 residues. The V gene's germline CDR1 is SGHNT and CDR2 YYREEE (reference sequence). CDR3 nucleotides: TGTGCCAGCAGCCCCGGACAGGCTCGACCGAACACTGAAGCTTTCTTT. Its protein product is CASSPGQARPNTEAFF.

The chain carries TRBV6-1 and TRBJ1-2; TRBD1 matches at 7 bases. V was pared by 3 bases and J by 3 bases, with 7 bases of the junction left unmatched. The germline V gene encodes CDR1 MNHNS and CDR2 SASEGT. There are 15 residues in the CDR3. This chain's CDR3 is CASSDFDRADYGYTF. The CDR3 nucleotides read TGTGCCAGCAGTGATTTCGACAGGGCGGACTATGGCTACACCTTC.

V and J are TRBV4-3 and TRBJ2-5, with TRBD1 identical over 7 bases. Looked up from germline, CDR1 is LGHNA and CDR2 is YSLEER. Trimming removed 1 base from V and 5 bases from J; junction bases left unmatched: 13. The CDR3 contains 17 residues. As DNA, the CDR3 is TGCGCCAGCAGCCAAGTGGCGAGGGGGCGCGGATGGGAGACCCAGTACTTC. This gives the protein CASSQVARGRGWETQYF.

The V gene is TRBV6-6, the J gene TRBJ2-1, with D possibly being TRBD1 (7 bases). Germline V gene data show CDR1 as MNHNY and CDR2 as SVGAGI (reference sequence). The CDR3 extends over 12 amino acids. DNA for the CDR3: TGTGGAACAGGGAAGGGGGCGGGGGAGCAGTTCTTC. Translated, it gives CGTGKGAGEQFF.